What follows is one T cell receptor (beta chain) and its context. This entry comes from a study of shared T cell receptors in the human thymus. The CDR3 extends over 14 amino acids. V dropped 2 bases and J dropped 3 bases, with 7 bases sitting between them. Germline values: CDR1 MDHEN, CDR2 SYDVKM. Assay used: immunoSEQ multiplex PCR; TCRdb lists only in-frame clones, some missing. Of hundreds of thousands of clones in the sample, just under 95% were seen once. This TCR was recovered from a human donor. Sequences were obtained from thymocytes. The genes are TRBV28 and TRBJ2-2; no firm D call. For the CDR3, the DNA is TGTGCCAGCAGTTTACTGGTCCACACCGGGGAGCTGTTTTTT. This encodes CASSLLVHTGELFF.